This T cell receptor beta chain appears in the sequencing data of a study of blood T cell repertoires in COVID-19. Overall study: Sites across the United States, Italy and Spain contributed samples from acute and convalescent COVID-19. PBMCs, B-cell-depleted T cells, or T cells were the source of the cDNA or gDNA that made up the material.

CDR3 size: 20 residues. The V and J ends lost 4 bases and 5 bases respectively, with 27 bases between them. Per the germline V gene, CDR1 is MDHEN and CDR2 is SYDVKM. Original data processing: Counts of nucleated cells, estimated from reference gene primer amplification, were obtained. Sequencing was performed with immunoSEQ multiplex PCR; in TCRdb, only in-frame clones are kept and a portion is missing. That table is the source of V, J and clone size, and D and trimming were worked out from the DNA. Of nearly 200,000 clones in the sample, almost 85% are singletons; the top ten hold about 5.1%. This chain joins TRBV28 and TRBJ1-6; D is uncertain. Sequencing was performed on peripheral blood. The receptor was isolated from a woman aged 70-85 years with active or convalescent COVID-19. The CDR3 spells CASSSSGRGGVVGNNSPLHF. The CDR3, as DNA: TGTGCCAGCAGTTCGAGCGGTCGAGGCGGCGTGGTGGGGAATAATTCACCCCTCCACTTT.